This entry describes one TCR beta chain. What it recognizes is unknown. Following 10 days of culture, CD4+ T cells were isolated. Two doses of BNT162b2 or mRNA-1273 vaccine were administered to participants. The data are from a study of vaccination effects on CD4 cells after COVID-19. The CDR3 sequence is 14 residues long. CDR1 and CDR2 from the germline V gene are LGHDT and YNNKEL (reference sequence). V was pared by 4 bases and J by 5 bases, with 11 bases between. Profiling relied on immunoSEQ multiplex PCR, and the TCRdb table lists in-frame clones only, not all of them. The table lists about 57,000 clones, approximately 81% of them singletons.

Sequenced material: CD4+ T cells from PBMCs cultured without peptide, taken after COVID-19 vaccination. The rearrangement links TRBV3-1 (or the pseudogene TRBV3-2) to TRBJ2-2; D call uncertain. This receptor was obtained from a human donor who received a COVID-19 vaccine. The CDR3 DNA follows: TGTGCCAGCAGCCCCGCCGGGCCGACCGGGGAGCTGTTTTTT. It specifies CASSPAGPTGELFF.